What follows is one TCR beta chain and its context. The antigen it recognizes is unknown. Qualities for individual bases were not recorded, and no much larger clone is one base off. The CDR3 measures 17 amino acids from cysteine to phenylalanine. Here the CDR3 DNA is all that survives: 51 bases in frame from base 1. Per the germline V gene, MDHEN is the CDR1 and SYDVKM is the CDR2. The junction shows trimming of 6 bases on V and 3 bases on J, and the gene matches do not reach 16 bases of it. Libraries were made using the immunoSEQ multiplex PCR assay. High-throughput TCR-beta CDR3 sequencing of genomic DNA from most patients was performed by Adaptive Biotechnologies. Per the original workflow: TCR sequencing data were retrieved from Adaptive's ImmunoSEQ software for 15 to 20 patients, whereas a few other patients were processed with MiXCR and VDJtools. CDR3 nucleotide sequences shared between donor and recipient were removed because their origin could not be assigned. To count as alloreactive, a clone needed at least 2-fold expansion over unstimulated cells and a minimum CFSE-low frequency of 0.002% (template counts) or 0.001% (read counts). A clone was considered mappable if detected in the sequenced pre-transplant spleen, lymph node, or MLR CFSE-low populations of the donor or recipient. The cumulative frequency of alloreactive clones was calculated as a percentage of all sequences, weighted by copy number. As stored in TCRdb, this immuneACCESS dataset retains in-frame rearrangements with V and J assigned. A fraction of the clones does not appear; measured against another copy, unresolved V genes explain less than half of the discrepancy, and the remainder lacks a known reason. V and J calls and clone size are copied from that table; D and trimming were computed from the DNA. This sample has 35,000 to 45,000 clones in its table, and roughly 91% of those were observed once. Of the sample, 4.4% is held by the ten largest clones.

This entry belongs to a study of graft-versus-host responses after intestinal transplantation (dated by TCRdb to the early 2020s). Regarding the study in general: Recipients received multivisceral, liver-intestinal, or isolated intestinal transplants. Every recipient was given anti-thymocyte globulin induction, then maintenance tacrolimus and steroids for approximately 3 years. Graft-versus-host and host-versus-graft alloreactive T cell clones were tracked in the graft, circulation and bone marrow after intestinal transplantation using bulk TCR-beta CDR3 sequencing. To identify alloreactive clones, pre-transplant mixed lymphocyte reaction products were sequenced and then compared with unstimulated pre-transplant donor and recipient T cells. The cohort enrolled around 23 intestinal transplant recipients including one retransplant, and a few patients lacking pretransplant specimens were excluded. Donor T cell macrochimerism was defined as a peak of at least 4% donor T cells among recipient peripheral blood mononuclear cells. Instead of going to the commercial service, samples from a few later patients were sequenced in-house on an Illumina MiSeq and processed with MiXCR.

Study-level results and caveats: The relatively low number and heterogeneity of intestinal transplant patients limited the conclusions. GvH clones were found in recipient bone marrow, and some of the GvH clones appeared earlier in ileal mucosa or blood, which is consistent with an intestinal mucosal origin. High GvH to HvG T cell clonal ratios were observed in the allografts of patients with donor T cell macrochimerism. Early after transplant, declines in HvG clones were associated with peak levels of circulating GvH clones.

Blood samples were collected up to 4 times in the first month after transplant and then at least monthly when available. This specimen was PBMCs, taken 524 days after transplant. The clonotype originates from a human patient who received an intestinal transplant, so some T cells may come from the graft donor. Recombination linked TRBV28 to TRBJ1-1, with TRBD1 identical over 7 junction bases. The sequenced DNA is TGTGCCAGCAGCTTGATTGGACAGGCGGGAATTTACACTGAAGCTTTCTTT. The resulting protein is CASSLIGQAGIYTEAFF. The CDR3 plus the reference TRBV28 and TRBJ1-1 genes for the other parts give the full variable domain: DVKVTQSSRYLVKRTGEKVFLECVQDMDHENMFWYRQDPGLGLRLIYFSYDVKMKEKGDIPEGYSVSREKKERFSLILESASTNQTSMYLCASSLIGQAGIYTEAFFGQGTRLTVV.